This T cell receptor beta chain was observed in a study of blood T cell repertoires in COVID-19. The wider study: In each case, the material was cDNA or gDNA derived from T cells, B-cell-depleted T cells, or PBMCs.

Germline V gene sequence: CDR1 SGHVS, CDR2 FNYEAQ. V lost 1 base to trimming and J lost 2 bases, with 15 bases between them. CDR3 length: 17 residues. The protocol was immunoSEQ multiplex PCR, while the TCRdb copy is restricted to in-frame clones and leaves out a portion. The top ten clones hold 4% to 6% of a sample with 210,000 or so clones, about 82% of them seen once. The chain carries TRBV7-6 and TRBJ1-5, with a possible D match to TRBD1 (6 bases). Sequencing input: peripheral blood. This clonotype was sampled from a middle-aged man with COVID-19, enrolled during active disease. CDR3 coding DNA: TGTGCCAGCAGCTTAGAAGCGGGGGGGCTCGGCAATCAGCCCCAGCATTTT. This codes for CASSLEAGGLGNQPQHF.